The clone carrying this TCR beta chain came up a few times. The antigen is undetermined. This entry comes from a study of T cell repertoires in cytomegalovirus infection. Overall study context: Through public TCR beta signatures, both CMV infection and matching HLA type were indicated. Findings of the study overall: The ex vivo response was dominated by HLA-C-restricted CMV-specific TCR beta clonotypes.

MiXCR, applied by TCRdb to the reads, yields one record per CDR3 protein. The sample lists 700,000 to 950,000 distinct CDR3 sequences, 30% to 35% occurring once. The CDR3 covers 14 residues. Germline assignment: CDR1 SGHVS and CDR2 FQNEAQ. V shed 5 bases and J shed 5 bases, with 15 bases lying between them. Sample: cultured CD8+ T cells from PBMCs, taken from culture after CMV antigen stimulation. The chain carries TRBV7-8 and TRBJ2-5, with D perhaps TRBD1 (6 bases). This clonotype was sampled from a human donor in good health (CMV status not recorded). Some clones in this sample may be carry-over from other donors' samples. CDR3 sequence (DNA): TGTGCCAGCAGCCCATGGGACACGGGGGAGACCCAGTACTTC. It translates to CASSPWDTGETQYF.